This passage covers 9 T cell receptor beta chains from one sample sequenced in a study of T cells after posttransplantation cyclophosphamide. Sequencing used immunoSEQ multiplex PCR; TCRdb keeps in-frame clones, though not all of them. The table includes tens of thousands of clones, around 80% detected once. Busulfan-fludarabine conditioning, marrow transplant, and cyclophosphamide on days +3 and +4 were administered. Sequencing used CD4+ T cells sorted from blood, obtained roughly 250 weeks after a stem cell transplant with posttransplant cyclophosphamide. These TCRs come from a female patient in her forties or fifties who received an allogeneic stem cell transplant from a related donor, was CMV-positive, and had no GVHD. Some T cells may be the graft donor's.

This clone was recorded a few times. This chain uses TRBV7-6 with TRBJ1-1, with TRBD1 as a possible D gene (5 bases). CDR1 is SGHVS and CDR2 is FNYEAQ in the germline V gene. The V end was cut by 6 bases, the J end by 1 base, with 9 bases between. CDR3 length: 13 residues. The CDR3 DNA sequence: TGTGCCAGCAGGGAGACAGAGAACACTGAAGCTTTCTTT. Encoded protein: CASRETENTEAFF.

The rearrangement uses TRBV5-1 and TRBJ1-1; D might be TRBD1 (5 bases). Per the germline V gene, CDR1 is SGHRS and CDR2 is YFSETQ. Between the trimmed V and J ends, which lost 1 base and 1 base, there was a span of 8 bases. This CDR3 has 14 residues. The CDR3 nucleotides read TGCGCCAGCAGCTTGTTCAGGGAGAACACTGAAGCTTTCTTT. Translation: CASSLFRENTEAFF.

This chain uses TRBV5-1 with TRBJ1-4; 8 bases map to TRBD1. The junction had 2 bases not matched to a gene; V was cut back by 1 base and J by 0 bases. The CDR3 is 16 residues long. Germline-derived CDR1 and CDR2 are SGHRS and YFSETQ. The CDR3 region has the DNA TGCGCCAGCAGCTTGCTGACAGGGGCAACTAATGAAAAACTGTTTTTT. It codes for CASSLLTGATNEKLFF.

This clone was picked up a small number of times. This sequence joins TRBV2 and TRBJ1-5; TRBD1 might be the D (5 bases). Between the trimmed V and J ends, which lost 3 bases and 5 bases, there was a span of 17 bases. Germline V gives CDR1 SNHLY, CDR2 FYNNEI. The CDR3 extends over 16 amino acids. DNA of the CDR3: TGTGCCAGCAGTGAGGGGTTAGGCAGGGCCGATCAGCCCCAGCATTTT. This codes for CASSEGLGRADQPQHF. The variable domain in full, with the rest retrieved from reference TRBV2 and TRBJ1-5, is EPEVTQTPSHQVTQMGQEVILRCVPISNHLYFYWYRQILGQKVEFLVSFYNNEISEKSEIFDDQFSVERPDGSNFTLKIRSTKLEDSAMYFCASSEGLGRADQPQHFGDGTRLSIL.

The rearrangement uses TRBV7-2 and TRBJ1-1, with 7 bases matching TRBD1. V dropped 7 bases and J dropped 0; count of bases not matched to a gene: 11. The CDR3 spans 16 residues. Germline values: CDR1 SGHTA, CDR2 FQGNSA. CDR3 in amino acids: CASTRTGWIMNTEAFF. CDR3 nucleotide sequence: TGTGCCAGCACCCGGACAGGCTGGATTATGAACACTGAAGCTTTCTTT.

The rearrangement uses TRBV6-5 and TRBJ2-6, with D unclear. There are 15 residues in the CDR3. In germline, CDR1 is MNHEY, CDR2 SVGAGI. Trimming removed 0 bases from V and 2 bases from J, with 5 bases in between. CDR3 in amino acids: CASSYSGPGANVLTF. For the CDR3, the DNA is TGTGCCAGCAGTTACTCTGGGCCTGGGGCCAACGTCCTGACTTTC.

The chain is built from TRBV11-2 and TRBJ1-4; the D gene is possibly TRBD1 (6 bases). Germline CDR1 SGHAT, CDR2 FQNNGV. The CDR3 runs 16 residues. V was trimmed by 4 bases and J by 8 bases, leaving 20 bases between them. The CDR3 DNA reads TGTGCCAGCAGCTCGCTAAAGGGGGGGGGTTGGGAAAAACTGTTTTTT. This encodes CASSSLKGGGWEKLFF. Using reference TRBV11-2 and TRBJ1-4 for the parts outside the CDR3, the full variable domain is EAGVAQSPRYKIIEKRQSVAFWCNPISGHATLYWYQQILGQGPKLLIQFQNNGVVDDSQLPKDRFSAERLKGVDSTLKIQPAKLEDSAVYLCASSSLKGGGWEKLFFGSGTQLSVL.

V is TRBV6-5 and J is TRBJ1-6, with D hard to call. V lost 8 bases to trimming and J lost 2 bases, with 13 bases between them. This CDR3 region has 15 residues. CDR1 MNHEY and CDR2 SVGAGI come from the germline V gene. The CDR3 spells CASQLEGTYNSPLHF. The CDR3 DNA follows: TGTGCCAGCCAATTAGAGGGCACCTATAATTCACCCCTCCACTTT.

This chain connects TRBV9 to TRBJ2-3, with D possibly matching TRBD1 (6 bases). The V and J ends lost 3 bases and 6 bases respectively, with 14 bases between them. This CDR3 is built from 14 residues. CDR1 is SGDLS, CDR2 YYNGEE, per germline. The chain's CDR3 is CASSDGQLYDTQYF. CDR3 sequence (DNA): TGTGCCAGCAGCGACGGACAGTTATACGATACGCAGTATTTT.